This passage covers 22 T cell receptor beta chains from one sample sequenced in a study of blood T cell repertoires in COVID-19. Sequenced by immunoSEQ multiplex PCR; TCRdb stores in-frame clones only, minus some. The table includes about 230,000 clones, over 65% detected once. Sequencing was performed on peripheral blood. The receptor source for this set is a woman in her 70s with active or convalescent COVID-19.

V gene TRBV5-6 combines with J gene TRBJ2-7; 8 bases are shared with TRBD2. Germline V gene lookup returns CDR1 SGHDT and CDR2 YYEEEE. V shed 3 bases, J shed 6 bases, and the junction held 14 bases outside the gene matches. The CDR3 is made up of 16 amino acids. CDR3 protein: CASSSSRLAHSGEQYF. The CDR3 coding sequence is TGTGCCAGCAGCTCCTCCCGACTAGCGCATTCAGGCGAGCAGTACTTC.

The chain has TRBV6-2 or TRBV6-3 and TRBJ2-2; TRBD2 might be the D (6 bases). Germline loops: CDR1 MNHEY, CDR2 SVGEGT. Trimming pared 4 bases from V and 0 bases from J, leaving 15 bases between. The CDR3 contains 17 residues. This chain's CDR3 is CASSFHPSGANTGELFF. CDR3 DNA sequence: TGTGCCAGCAGTTTCCACCCTTCGGGGGCGAACACCGGGGAGCTGTTTTTT.

This chain uses TRBV19 with TRBJ1-4, with 8 bases identical to TRBD1. CDR1 LNHDA and CDR2 SQIVND come from the germline V gene (reference sequence). This CDR3 contains 14 residues. The trim removed 8 bases at V and 5 bases at J, leaving 7 bases unmatched. CDR3 DNA sequence: TGTGCCAGTTCAGCCCGGACAGGGAATGAAAAACTGTTTTTT. This encodes CASSARTGNEKLFF.

Here the CDR3 reads CASSLGTGELETQYF. CDR3 DNA: TGTGCCAGCAGCTTAGGGACAGGGGAATTAGAGACCCAGTACTTC. The rearrangement joins TRBV7-2 to TRBJ2-5; 9 bases fit TRBD1. The germline CDR1 and CDR2 sequences are SGHTA and FQGNSA. The V gene end was trimmed by 1 base and the J gene end by 4 bases; junction bases not matched to a gene: 4. The CDR3 length is 15 residues.

This clone was recorded many times. This chain links TRBV6-4 with TRBJ2-2; 7 bases align to TRBD2. J gave up 4 bases and V 11 bases, and 10 bases lay outside the gene matches. The length of the CDR3 is 14 residues. The germline V gene encodes CDR1 MRHNA and CDR2 SNTAGT. The CDR3 protein is CAGEPAGLTGELFF. In DNA form, the CDR3 reads TGTGCCGGCGAGCCAGCGGGACTCACCGGGGAGCTGTTTTTT.

V is TRBV7-9 and J is TRBJ2-1, with 13 nucleotides matching TRBD2. The CDR3 covers 14 residues. CDR1 is SEHNR, CDR2 FQNEAQ, per germline (reference sequence). The V gene end was trimmed by 3 bases and the J gene end by 10 bases; junction bases not matched to a gene: 3. CDR3 residues: CASSFGTSGTEQFF. The CDR3 region has the DNA TGTGCCAGCAGCTTCGGGACTAGCGGGACAGAGCAGTTCTTC.

The chain is built from TRBV7-2 and TRBJ2-4; 10 nucleotides agree with TRBD1. The junction had 4 bases not matched to a gene; V was cut back by 6 bases and J by 8 bases. CDR1 SGHTA and CDR2 FQGNSA come from the germline V gene. This CDR3 comprises 13 residues. As DNA, the CDR3 is TGTGCCAGCAGGAGACAGGGGGCGGACATTCAGTACTTC. This codes for CASRRQGADIQYF.

This clone appeared once. The V call is TRBV6-4, the J call TRBJ2-1; D is perhaps TRBD1 (6 bases). The CDR3 sequence is 14 residues long. CDR1 and CDR2 from the germline V gene are MRHNA and SNTAGT. V shed 4 bases and J shed 12 bases, with 19 bases lying between them. The CDR3 DNA follows: TGTGCCAGCAGTGGGACGCACGAGGGGGTTAGGCAGTTCTTC. This encodes CASSGTHEGVRQFF.

This sequence joins TRBV30 and TRBJ2-7, with TRBD1 identical over 7 bases. With V trimmed by 5 bases and J by 3 bases, 10 bases remained unmatched. The CDR3 is 14 amino acids. In germline, CDR1 is GTSNPN, CDR2 SVGIG (reference sequence). CDR3 nucleotides: TGTGCCTGGTACCGACAGGGATCGAACTACGAGCAGTACTTC. This codes for CAWYRQGSNYEQYF.

The rearrangement links TRBV7-2 to TRBJ1-3; no firm D call. Trimming stripped 5 bases from V and 1 base from J, with 6 bases between. Per the germline V gene, CDR1 is SGHTA and CDR2 is FQGNSA. The CDR3 contains 13 residues. The CDR3 nucleotides read TGTGCCAGCAGCCCCATTTCTGGAAACACCATATATTTT. Protein product: CASSPISGNTIYF.

V and J are TRBV28 and TRBJ1-5, with D tentatively TRBD1 (6 bases). V lost 7 bases to trimming and J lost 6 bases, with 13 bases between them. Germline-derived CDR1 and CDR2 are MDHEN and SYDVKM. The CDR3 covers 13 residues. DNA for the CDR3: TGTGCCAGCACCCGGGACAAAGGTCAGCCCCAGCATTTT. This translates into CASTRDKGQPQHF.

This chain joins TRBV25-1 and TRBJ2-7; weak D call: TRBD2 (5 bases). Germline loops: CDR1 MGHDK, CDR2 SYGVNS. Deletions cut 5 bases from V and 0 bases from J, with 14 bases between. The CDR3 has 15 amino acids. CDR3: CASSRLGSTSYEQYF. The CDR3 DNA follows: TGTGCCAGCAGTCGCTTAGGGAGTACCTCCTACGAGCAGTACTTC.

This clone has more than one count but fewer than ten. The CDR3 DNA reads as TGTGCCCGCCTCGACGGGGGGGCGCCGAACACTGAAGCTTTCTTT. This translates into CARLDGGAPNTEAFF. The chain employs TRBV9 and TRBJ1-1; D might be TRBD1 (6 bases). The germline gives CDR1 SGDLS, CDR2 YYNGEE. V gave up 10 bases and J gave up 1 base, with 20 bases separating them. This CDR3 is built from 15 residues.

In DNA form, the CDR3 reads TGTGCCAGCAGCCCGCGCTGGGGGGGAGTCTCTGGAAACACCATATATTTT. Translation: CASSPRWGGVSGNTIYF. The chain joins TRBV7-9 to TRBJ1-3; TRBD1 is a possible D gene (5 bases). Germline CDR1 is SEHNR and CDR2 is FQNEAQ (reference sequence). The CDR3 consists of 17 residues. Trimming took off 5 bases at V and 0 bases at J, with 17 bases between the two ends.

This chain connects TRBV15 to TRBJ1-2; 11 bases line up with TRBD1. This CDR3 region has 17 residues. J gave up 3 bases and V 7 bases, and 13 bases lay outside the gene matches. Germline lookup yields CDR1 LNHNV and CDR2 YYDKDF (reference sequence). The CDR3 DNA follows: TGTGCCACCACCACCGGGACAGGGGGTTTTCGAGACTATGGCTACACCTTC. Its translation is CATTTGTGGFRDYGYTF.

This clone was observed a few times. This chain uses TRBV27 with TRBJ2-7, with D possibly being TRBD1 (6 bases). CDR1 is MNHEY, CDR2 SMNVEV, per germline (reference sequence). Trimming shortened V by 2 bases and J by 7 bases, and 15 bases separated the two germline ends. The CDR3 has 14 residues. The CDR3 spells CASSLTIQGGEQYF. The CDR3 DNA follows: TGTGCCAGCAGTTTAACGATACAGGGCGGGGAGCAGTACTTC.

The chain recombines TRBV18 with TRBJ1-1; 7 nucleotides match TRBD1. V lost 3 bases, J lost 11 bases, and 15 bases stayed unmatched. The CDR3 is 15 residues long. Per germline, CDR1 KGHSH and CDR2 LQKENI. CDR3 amino acids: CASSPLGQDVQLAFF. The CDR3 nucleotides read TGTGCCAGCTCACCCCTCGGACAGGACGTGCAATTGGCTTTCTTT.

This chain links TRBV2 with TRBJ1-3; D is unresolved. CDR3 length: 12 residues. The ends were cut back, 5 bases at V and 3 bases at J, with 5 bases in the middle. CDR1 and CDR2 from the germline V gene are SNHLY and FYNNEI. CDR3 nucleotides: TGTGCCAGCAGTAGAGATGGAAACACCATATATTTT. Translated, it gives CASSRDGNTIYF.

Notes on this clone: Other DNA sequences in the same sample also yield this CDR3. The V call is TRBV7-8, the J call TRBJ2-7, with D unclear. With 3 bases removed from V and 3 bases from J, the gap between germline ends came to 9 bases. Germline V CDR1 and CDR2: SGHVS, FQNEAQ. This CDR3 spans 13 amino acids. The CDR3: CASSLGRSYEQYF. The CDR3 nucleotides read TGTGCCAGCAGCTTGGGTCGGAGCTACGAGCAGTACTTC.

The chain joins TRBV27 to TRBJ2-7, with D tentatively TRBD1 (6 bases). The germline V gene has CDR1 MNHEY and CDR2 SMNVEV (reference sequence). The V end lost 5 bases, the J end lost 4 bases, and 18 bases lay between the germline ends. This CDR3 comprises 15 residues. CDR3 sequence reads: CASSPVGAPLYEQYF. In nucleotides, the CDR3 is TGTGCCAGCAGTCCCGTGGGGGCACCACTTTACGAGCAGTACTTC.

The rearrangement uses TRBV7-8 and TRBJ1-1; D is undetermined. Germline V gene data show CDR1 as SGHVS and CDR2 as FQNEAQ. Trimming left V 3 bases short and J 3 bases short, with 11 bases between. The CDR3 has 14 amino acids. The CDR3 DNA is TGTGCCAGCAGCTTCGCGGACGGGGACACTGAAGCTTTCTTT. Residues: CASSFADGDTEAFF.

In this sample, this clone turned up many times. V gene TRBV5-4 combines with J gene TRBJ1-4; no clear D. Trimming removed 4 bases from V and 5 bases from J, with 15 bases in between. The CDR3 spans 15 residues. Germline assignment: CDR1 SGHNT and CDR2 YYREEE (reference sequence). The CDR3 protein is CASSENRGLNEKLFF. CDR3 DNA: TGTGCCAGCAGCGAAAACCGGGGATTGAATGAAAAACTGTTTTTT.